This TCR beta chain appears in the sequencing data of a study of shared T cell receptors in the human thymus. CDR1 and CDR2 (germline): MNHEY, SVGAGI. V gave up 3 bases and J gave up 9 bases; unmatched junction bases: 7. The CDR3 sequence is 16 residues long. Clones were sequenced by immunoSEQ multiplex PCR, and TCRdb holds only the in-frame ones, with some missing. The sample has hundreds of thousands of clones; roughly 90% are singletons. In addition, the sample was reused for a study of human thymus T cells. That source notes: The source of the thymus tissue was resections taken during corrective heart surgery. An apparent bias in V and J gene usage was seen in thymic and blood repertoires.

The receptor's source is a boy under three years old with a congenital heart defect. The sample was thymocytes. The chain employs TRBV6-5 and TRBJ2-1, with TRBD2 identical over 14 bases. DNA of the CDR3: TGTGCCAGCAGTTATAGGGGACTAGCGGGAGTTGGTGAGCAGTTCTTC. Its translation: CASSYRGLAGVGEQFF.